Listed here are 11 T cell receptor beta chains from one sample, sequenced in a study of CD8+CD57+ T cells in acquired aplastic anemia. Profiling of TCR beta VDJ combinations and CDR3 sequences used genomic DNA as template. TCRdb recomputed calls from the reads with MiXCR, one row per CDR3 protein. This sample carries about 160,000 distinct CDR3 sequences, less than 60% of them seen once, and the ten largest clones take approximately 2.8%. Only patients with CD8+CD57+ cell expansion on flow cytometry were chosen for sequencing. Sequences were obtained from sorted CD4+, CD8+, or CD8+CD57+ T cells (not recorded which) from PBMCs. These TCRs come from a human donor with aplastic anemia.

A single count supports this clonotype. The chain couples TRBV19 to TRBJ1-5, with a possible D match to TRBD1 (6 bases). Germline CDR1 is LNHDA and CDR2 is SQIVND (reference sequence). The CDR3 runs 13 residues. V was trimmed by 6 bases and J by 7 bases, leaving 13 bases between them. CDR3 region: CASRQGSGQPQHF. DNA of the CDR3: TGTGCCAGTAGACAGGGATCCGGCCAGCCCCAGCATTTT.

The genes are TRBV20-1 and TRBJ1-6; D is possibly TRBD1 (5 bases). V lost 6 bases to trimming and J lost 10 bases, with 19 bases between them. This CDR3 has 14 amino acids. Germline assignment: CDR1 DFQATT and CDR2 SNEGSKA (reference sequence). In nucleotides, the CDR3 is TGCAGTGCCTTCCCAGGGCGCCGAGGGTCACCCCTCCACTTT. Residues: CSAFPGRRGSPLHF.

CDR3 sequence: CATSRDFRGPQETQYF. Written as DNA, the CDR3 is TGTGCCACCAGCAGAGATTTCAGGGGACCCCAAGAGACCCAGTACTTC. The chain has TRBV15 and TRBJ2-5; perhaps TRBD1 as D (6 bases). CDR3 length equals 16 residues. V lost 0 bases, J lost 1 base, and 12 bases lay in between. Germline values: CDR1 LNHNV, CDR2 YYDKDF (reference sequence).

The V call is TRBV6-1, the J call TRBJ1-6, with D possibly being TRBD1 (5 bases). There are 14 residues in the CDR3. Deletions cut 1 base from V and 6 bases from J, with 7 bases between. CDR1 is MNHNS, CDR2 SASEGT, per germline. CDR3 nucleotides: TGTGCCAGCAGTGAAGTAGGGGTTAATTCACCCCTCCACTTT. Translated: CASSEVGVNSPLHF.

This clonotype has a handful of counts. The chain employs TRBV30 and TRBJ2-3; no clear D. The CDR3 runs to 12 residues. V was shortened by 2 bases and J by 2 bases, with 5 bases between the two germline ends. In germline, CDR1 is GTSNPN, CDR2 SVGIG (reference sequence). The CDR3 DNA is TGTGCCTGGAGTATGGCCACAGATACGCAGTATTTT. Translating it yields CAWSMATDTQYF.

The CDR3 is CASSLSARGQETQYF. The CDR3 nucleotides are TGTGCCAGCAGTTTGTCCGCAAGGGGCCAAGAGACCCAGTACTTC. The chain carries TRBV27 and TRBJ2-5; tentatively, D is TRBD1 (5 bases). CDR1 MNHEY and CDR2 SMNVEV come from the germline V gene (reference sequence). Trimming cost V 3 bases and J 1 base, with 12 bases left between them. This CDR3 comprises 15 residues.

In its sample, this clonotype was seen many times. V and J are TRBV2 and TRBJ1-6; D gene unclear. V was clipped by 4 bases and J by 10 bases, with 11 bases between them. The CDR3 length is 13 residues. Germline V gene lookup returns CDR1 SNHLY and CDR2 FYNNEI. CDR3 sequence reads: CASSAMRASPLHF. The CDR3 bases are TGTGCCAGCAGTGCCATGAGGGCCTCACCCCTCCACTTT.

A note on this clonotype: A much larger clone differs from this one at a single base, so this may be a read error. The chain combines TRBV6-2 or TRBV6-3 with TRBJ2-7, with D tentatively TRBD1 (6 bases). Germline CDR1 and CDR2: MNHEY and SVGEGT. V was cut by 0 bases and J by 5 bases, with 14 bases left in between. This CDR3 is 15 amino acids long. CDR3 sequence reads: CASSYSGTTGNEQYF. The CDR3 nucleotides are TGTGCCAGCAGTTACTCTGGGACAACGGGCAACGAGCAGTACTTC.

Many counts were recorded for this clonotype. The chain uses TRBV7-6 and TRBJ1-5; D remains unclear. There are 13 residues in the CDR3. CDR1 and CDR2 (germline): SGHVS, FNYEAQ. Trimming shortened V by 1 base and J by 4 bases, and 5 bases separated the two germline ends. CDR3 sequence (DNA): TGTGCCAGCAGCTTAGATGTTAATCAGCCCCAGCATTTT. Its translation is CASSLDVNQPQHF. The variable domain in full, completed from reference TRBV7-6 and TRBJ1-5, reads GAGVSQSPRYKVTKRGQDVALRCDPISGHVSLYWYRQALGQGPEFLTYFNYEAQQDKSGLPNDRFSAERPEGSISTLTIQRTEQRDSAMYRCASSLDVNQPQHFGDGTRLSIL.

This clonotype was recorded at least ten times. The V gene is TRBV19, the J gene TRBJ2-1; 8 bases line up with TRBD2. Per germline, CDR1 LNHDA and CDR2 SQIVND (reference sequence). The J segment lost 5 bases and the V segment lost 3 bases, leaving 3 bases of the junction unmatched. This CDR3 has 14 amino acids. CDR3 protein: CASSMGTSDNEQFF. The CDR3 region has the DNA TGTGCCAGTAGTATGGGGACTAGTGACAATGAGCAGTTCTTC.

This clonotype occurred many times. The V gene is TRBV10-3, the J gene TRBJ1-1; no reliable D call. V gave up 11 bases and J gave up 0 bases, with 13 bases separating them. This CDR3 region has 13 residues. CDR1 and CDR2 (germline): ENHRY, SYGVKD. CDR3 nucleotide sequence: TGTGCCGCCTGTGGGGAGGTGAACACTGAAGCTTTCTTT. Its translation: CAACGEVNTEAFF.